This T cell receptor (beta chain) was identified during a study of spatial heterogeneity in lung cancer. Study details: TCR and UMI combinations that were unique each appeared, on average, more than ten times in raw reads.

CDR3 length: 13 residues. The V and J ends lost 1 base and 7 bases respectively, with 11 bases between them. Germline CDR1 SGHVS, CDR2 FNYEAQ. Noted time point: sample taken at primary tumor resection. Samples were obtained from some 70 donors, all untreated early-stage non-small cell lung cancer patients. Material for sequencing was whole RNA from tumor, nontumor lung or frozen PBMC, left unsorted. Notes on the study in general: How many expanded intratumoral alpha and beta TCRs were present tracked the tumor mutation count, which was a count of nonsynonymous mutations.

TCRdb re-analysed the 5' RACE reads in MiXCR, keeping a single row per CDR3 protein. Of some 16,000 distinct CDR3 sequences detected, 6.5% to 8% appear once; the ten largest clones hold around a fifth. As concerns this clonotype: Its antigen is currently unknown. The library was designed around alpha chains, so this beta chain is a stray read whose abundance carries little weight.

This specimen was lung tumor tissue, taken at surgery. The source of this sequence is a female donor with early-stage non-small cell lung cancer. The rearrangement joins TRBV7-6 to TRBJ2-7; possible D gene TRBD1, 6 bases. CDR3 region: CASSLVGGEEQYF. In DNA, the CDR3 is TGTGCCAGCAGCTTAGTAGGGGGAGAGGAGCAGTACTTC.